These 4 T cell receptor beta chains were all obtained from the same sample, sequenced in a study of T cells in Graves' hyperthyroidism and ophthalmopathy. TCR beta CDR3 region amplification was performed from RNA transcripts. First-round RT-PCR targeting the TCR CDR3 was performed with the HTBI primer set. TCRdb redid the calling of the multiplex PCR reads with MiXCR, one entry per CDR3 protein. The sample lists a few hundred thousand distinct CDR3 sequences, about 22% occurring once. Sample: blood. The receptors here all came from a woman aged 70 to 79 with Graves' ophthalmopathy.

The chain couples TRBV19 to TRBJ2-3; no clear D gene. The ends were cut back, 3 bases at V and 2 bases at J, with 9 bases in the middle. Germline-derived CDR1 and CDR2 are LNHDA and SQIVND (reference sequence). The CDR3 runs to 14 residues. CDR3 in DNA: TGTGCCAGTAGTATCTCCATTCCCACAGATACGCAGTATTTT. It yields the protein CASSISIPTDTQYF.

DNA for the CDR3: TGTGCCACCAGTGATCCTGCAAGGTTCGAGCAGTACTTC. This encodes CATSDPARFEQYF. The gene calls are TRBV24-1 and TRBJ2-7; D unclear. CDR3 length: 13 residues. From germline, CDR1 is KGHDR and CDR2 SFDVKD. V shed 3 bases and J shed 6 bases, with 11 bases lying between them.

V usage is TRBV30 and J usage is TRBJ2-5; tentative D call: TRBD2 (6 bases). The length of the CDR3 is 13 residues. V lost 0 bases, J lost 7 bases, and 12 bases lay in between. Germline-derived CDR1 and CDR2 are GTSNPN and SVGIG (reference sequence). The CDR3 spells CAWSVEGFGTQYF. CDR3 sequence (DNA): TGTGCCTGGAGTGTGGAGGGGTTTGGGACCCAGTACTTC.

This rearrangement joins TRBV7-8 to TRBJ2-7; no reliable D call. The germline V gene has CDR1 SGHVS and CDR2 FQNEAQ. The CDR3 has 15 residues. Trimming took off 5 bases at V and 0 bases at J, with 14 bases between the two ends. DNA of the CDR3: TGTGCCAGCAGCCAAGTTATTCAGCGCTCCTACGAGCAGTACTTC. Protein: CASSQVIQRSYEQYF.